This T cell receptor beta chain was obtained from a study of T cell repertoires in cytomegalovirus infection. On the study more broadly: It was the public TCR beta signatures that indicated both CMV infection and matching HLA type.

In the case of this clonotype: The target antigen is unknown.

Trimming left V 3 bases short and J 6 bases short, with 18 bases between. The germline V gene has CDR1 LNHNV and CDR2 YYDKDF (reference sequence). CDR3 length: 15 amino acids. The study, taken as a whole, reports: HLA-C-restricted CMV-specific TCR beta clonotypes were dominant in the ex vivo response. Identification of carriers of CMV plus the relevant HLA was performed using cumulative public TCR beta family frequency.

TCRdb recomputed calls from the reads with MiXCR, one row per CDR3 protein. The sample has around 200,000 distinct CDR3 sequences; about 38% are singletons. The sequence derives from a human donor in good health (CMV status not recorded). Some clones in this sample may be carry-over from other donors' samples. This chain uses TRBV15 with TRBJ2-7; no clear D gene. Material: CD8+ T cells from cultured PBMCs, obtained from culture after CMV antigen stimulation. The CDR3 loop reads CATSRGTDMRGEQYF. CDR3 in DNA: TGTGCCACCAGCAGGGGAACCGACATGCGCGGCGAGCAGTACTTC.